The 10 T cell receptor beta chains in this list originate from one sample, sequenced in a study of shared clonotypes between healthy human individuals (dated by TCRdb to about 2020). Libraries were constructed by the immunoSEQ multiplex PCR assay. TCRdb's version of the immuneACCESS table is confined to in-frame rearrangements and falls short of the full clone set. An unresolved V gene accounts for under half of the shortfall where checked; the remainder is of unknown origin. This sample comprises some 650,000 clones, 95% to 98% of them detected only once. The ten largest clones add up to 0.045% to 0.07% of the sample. The sample comprised naive CD4+ T cells sorted from blood. The cell subset or site label corresponds to: CD45RA+ positively selected. The source of these receptors is a woman aged 30 to 39 in good health.

The chain couples TRBV7-2 to TRBJ2-1, with TRBD2 matching over 9 bases. Germline loops: CDR1 SGHTA, CDR2 FQGNSA. This CDR3 has 16 residues. V lost 1 base to trimming and J lost 1 base; unmatched junction nucleotides: 2. The CDR3 sequence: CASSLGLADSYNEQFF. As DNA, the CDR3 is TGTGCCAGCAGCTTAGGACTAGCGGATTCCTACAATGAGCAGTTCTTC.

This sequence joins TRBV27 and TRBJ2-2; D remains unclear. V was shortened by 6 bases and J by 5 bases, with 19 bases between the two germline ends. This CDR3 has 16 amino acids. Germline loops: CDR1 MNHEY, CDR2 SMNVEV (reference sequence). The CDR3 DNA follows: TGTGCCAGCAGCCCGAACCGTGGGTACGGGACCGGGGAGCTGTTTTTT. This encodes CASSPNRGYGTGELFF.

The chain joins TRBV28 to TRBJ2-3, with D hard to call. Per germline, CDR1 MDHEN and CDR2 SYDVKM. The CDR3 consists of 13 residues. Trimming cost V 6 bases and J 4 bases, with 11 bases left between them. This CDR3 reads CASSRPAADTQYF. The CDR3 DNA sequence: TGTGCCAGCAGCCGTCCGGCGGCAGATACGCAGTATTTT.

The V and J genes are TRBV7-2 and TRBJ2-5, with D maybe TRBD2 (6 bases). Trimming shortened V by 4 bases and J by 2 bases, and 11 bases separated the two germline ends. This CDR3 has 14 residues. Germline V CDR1 and CDR2: SGHTA, FQGNSA. In DNA form, the CDR3 reads TGTGCCAGCAGCTCGGGACTTCCTCAAGAGACCCAGTACTTC. Translating gives CASSSGLPQETQYF.

The chain recombines TRBV7-3 with TRBJ2-2; D might be TRBD2 (5 bases). Trimming stripped 0 bases from V and 7 bases from J, with 18 bases between. This CDR3 is 17 amino acids long. CDR1 and CDR2 (germline): SGHTA, FQGTGA. In nucleotides, the CDR3 is TGTGCCAGCAGCTTAACCCCCCTTAGAGGGCGCGGCGGGGAGCTGTTTTTT. Translated, it gives CASSLTPLRGRGGELFF.

CDR3 nucleotides: TGTGCCAGTAGTATCGTTACTGCCCCCTCCTACGAGCAGTACTTC. Translation: CASSIVTAPSYEQYF. The chain recombines TRBV19 with TRBJ2-7; D gene uncertain. V was shortened by 3 bases and J by 0 bases, with 12 bases between the two germline ends. The germline CDR1 and CDR2 sequences are LNHDA and SQIVND (reference sequence). The CDR3 is 15 residues long.

The rearrangement links TRBV13 to TRBJ1-2, with D perhaps matching TRBD1 (5 bases). V was pared by 1 base and J by 8 bases, with 23 bases between. The germline gives CDR1 PRHDT, CDR2 FYEKMQ (reference sequence). This CDR3 contains 17 residues. The CDR3 coding sequence is TGTGCCAGCAGCTTAGACACCGGGACCGCTAGTGTATGGGGCTACACCTTC. Its protein product is CASSLDTGTASVWGYTF.

This chain links TRBV5-4 with TRBJ2-1; 11 bases line up with TRBD2. This CDR3 spans 16 amino acids. V trimming: 3 bases; J trimming: 0 bases; junction bases outside the gene matches: 2. The germline V gene has CDR1 SGHNT and CDR2 YYREEE (reference sequence). For the CDR3, the DNA is TGTGCCAGCAGCTCCGGACTAGCGGGCTCCTACAATGAGCAGTTCTTC. Translation: CASSSGLAGSYNEQFF.

The V call is TRBV7-8, the J call TRBJ1-3, with no clear D. The V end lost 2 bases, the J end lost 0 bases, and 14 bases lay between the germline ends. Germline V lookup: CDR1 SGHVS, CDR2 FQNEAQ. This CDR3 comprises 17 residues. The CDR3 nucleotides are TGTGCCAGCAGCTTAAGAACGACACTATCCTCTGGAAACACCATATATTTT. This sequence encodes CASSLRTTLSSGNTIYF.

On this clone itself: Other nucleotide sequences in the sample specify the same CDR3. The chain uses TRBV5-1 and TRBJ2-5; 11 nucleotides match TRBD2. Trimming took 0 bases from V and 5 from J; bases not matched to a gene: 0. Per the germline V gene, CDR1 is SGHRS and CDR2 is YFSETQ. The CDR3 totals 14 residues. CDR3 sequence: CASSLGTSGETQYF. DNA for the CDR3: TGCGCCAGCAGCTTGGGGACTAGCGGGGAGACCCAGTACTTC.